This entry concerns a single T cell receptor beta chain. Its antigen is unidentified. The CDR3 runs 17 residues. V shed 10 bases, J shed 0 bases, and the junction held 15 bases outside the gene matches. The germline CDR1 and CDR2 sequences are MNHEY and SMNVEV (reference sequence). These data belong to a study of blood T cells in healthy people across ages. Study findings and constraints: Estimated diversity across one million T cells was deemed an underestimate.

It was with a sample-barcoded 5' primer and a J-beta primer mix that a second PCR of about 6 to 12 cycles was run. MiXCR, run by TCRdb on the 5' RACE reads, gives a single entry per CDR3 protein. This sample has about 730,000 distinct CDR3 sequences, with about 42% found just once. Aged roughly 6 to 90, donors were systemically healthy Caucasians from Russia. Samples each yielded at least 5 micrograms of total RNA. Source material: blood. The chain carries TRBV27 and TRBJ2-3, with 8 bases aligning to TRBD2. The sequence came from an older woman in good health. The CDR3 region has the DNA TGTGCCACAAAATTCCTGGCGGGGGGCTTTAGCACAGATACGCAGTATTTT. This gives the protein CATKFLAGGFSTDTQYF.